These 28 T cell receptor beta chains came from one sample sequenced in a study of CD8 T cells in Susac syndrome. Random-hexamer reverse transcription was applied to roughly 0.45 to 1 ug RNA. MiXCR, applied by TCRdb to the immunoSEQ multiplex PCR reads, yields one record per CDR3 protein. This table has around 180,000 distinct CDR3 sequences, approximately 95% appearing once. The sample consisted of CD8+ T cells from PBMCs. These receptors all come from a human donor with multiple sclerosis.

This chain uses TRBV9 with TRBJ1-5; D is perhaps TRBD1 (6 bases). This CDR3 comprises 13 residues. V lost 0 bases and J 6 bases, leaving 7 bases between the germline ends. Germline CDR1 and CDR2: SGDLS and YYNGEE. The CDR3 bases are TGTGCCAGCAGCGTAGAACAGGGTCAGCCCCAGCATTTT. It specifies CASSVEQGQPQHF. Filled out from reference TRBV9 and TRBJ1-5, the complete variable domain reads DSGVTQTPKHLITATGQRVTLRCSPRSGDLSVYWYQQSLDQGLQFLIQYYNGEERAKGNILERFSAQQFPDLHSELNLSSLELGDSALYFCASSVEQGQPQHFGDGTRLSIL.

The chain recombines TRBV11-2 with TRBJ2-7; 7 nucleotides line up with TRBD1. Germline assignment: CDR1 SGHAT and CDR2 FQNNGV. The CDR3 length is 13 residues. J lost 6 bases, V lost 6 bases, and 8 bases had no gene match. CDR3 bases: TGTGCCAGCAGACAGACAGGGTTCGGCGAGCAGTACTTC. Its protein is CASRQTGFGEQYF. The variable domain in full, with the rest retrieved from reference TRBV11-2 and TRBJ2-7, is EAGVAQSPRYKIIEKRQSVAFWCNPISGHATLYWYQQILGQGPKLLIQFQNNGVVDDSQLPKDRFSAERLKGVDSTLKIQPAKLEDSAVYLCASRQTGFGEQYFGPGTRLTVT.

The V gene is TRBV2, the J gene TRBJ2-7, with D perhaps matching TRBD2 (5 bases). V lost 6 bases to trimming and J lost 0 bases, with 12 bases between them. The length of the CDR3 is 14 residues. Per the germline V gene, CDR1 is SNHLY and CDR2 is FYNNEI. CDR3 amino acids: CASSGPGNSYEQYF. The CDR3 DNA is TGTGCCAGCAGCGGTCCCGGGAACTCCTACGAGCAGTACTTC.

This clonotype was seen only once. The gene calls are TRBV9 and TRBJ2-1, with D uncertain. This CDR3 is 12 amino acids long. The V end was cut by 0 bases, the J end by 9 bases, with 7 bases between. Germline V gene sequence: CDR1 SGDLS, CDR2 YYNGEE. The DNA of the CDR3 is TGTGCCAGCAGCGTAGTGAATACTGAGCAGTTCTTC. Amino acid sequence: CASSVVNTEQFF.

The CDR3 nucleotides read TGCAGTGCTAGAACAGCGGGAGGGTGGAATGAGCAGTTCTTC. Encoded protein: CSARTAGGWNEQFF. This chain links TRBV20-1 with TRBJ2-1; 10 bases align to TRBD2. The CDR3 contains 14 residues. CDR1 and CDR2 from the germline V gene are DFQATT and SNEGSKA (reference sequence). V lost 2 bases, J lost 7 bases, and 5 bases stayed unmatched.

In nucleotides, the CDR3 is TGCAGTGCTAGAGAGCTAGCGGGAGTTGATACGCAGTATTTT. Translation gives CSARELAGVDTQYF. The chain has TRBV20-1 and TRBJ2-3; 10 bases map to TRBD2. CDR3 size: 14 residues. CDR1 is DFQATT and CDR2 is SNEGSKA in the germline V gene (reference sequence). V gave up 0 bases and J gave up 6 bases; unmatched junction bases: 3.

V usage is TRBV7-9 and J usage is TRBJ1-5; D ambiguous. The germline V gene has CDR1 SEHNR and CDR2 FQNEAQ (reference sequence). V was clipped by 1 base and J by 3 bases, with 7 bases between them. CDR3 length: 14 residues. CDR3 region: CASSLDGFNQPQHF. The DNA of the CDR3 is TGTGCCAGCAGCTTAGACGGGTTCAATCAGCCCCAGCATTTT. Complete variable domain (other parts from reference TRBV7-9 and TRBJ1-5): DTGVSQNPRHKITKRGQNVTFRCDPISEHNRLYWYRQTLGQGPEFLTYFQNEAQLEKSRLLSDRFSAERPKGSFSTLEIQRTEQGDSAMYLCASSLDGFNQPQHFGDGTRLSIL.

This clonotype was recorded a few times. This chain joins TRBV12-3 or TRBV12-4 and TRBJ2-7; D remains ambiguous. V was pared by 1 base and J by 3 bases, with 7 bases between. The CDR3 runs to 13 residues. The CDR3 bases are TGTGCCAGCAGTTTAGGTTCTCACTACGAGCAGTACTTC. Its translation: CASSLGSHYEQYF.

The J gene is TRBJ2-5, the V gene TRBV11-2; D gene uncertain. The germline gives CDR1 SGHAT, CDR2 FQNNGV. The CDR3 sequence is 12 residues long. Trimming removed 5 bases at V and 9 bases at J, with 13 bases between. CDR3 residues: CASSPDGLAQYF. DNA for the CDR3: TGTGCCAGCAGCCCGGACGGTCTGGCCCAGTACTTC. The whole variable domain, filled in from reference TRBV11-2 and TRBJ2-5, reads EAGVAQSPRYKIIEKRQSVAFWCNPISGHATLYWYQQILGQGPKLLIQFQNNGVVDDSQLPKDRFSAERLKGVDSTLKIQPAKLEDSAVYLCASSPDGLAQYFGPGTRLLVL.

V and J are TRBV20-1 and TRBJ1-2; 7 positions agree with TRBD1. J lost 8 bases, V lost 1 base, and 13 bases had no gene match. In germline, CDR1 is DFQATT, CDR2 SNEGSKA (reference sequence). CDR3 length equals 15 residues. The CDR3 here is CSARGLTGSGGGYTF. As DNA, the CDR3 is TGCAGTGCTAGAGGCCTGACAGGGTCCGGCGGGGGCTACACCTTC.

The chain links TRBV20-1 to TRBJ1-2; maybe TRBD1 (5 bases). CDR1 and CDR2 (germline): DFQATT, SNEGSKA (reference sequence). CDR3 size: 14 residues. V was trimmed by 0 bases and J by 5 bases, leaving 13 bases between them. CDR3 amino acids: CSARDLGQAYGYTF. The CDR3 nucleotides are TGCAGTGCTAGAGATTTGGGGCAGGCTTATGGCTACACCTTC.

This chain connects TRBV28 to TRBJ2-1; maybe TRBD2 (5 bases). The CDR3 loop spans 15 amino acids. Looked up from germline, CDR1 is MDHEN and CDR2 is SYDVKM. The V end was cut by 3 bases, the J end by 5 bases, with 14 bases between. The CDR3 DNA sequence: TGTGCCAGCAGTTTGTTCCTAGCTGCCAACAATGAGCAGTTCTTC. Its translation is CASSLFLAANNEQFF.

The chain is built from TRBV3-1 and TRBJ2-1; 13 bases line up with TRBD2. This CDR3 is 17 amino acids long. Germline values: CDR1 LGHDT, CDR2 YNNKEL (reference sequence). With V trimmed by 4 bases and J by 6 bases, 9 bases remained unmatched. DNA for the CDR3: TGTGCCAGCAGCCCGGCAGGACTAGCGGGAGTTTCCAATGAGCAGTTCTTC. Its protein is CASSPAGLAGVSNEQFF.

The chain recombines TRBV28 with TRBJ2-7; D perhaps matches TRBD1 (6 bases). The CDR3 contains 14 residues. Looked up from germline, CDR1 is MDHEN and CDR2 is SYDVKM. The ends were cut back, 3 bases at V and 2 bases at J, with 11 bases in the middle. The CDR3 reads CASSLGAAPYEQYF. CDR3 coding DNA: TGTGCCAGCAGTTTGGGGGCGGCACCCTACGAGCAGTACTTC. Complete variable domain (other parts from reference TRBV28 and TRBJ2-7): DVKVTQSSRYLVKRTGEKVFLECVQDMDHENMFWYRQDPGLGLRLIYFSYDVKMKEKGDIPEGYSVSREKKERFSLILESASTNQTSMYLCASSLGAAPYEQYFGPGTRLTVT.

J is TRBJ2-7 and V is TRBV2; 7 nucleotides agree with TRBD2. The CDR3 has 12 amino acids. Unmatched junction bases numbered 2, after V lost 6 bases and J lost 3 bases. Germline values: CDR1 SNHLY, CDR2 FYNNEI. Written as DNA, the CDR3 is TGTGCCAGCAGGGGGGGGATCTACGAGCAGTACTTC. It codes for CASRGGIYEQYF.

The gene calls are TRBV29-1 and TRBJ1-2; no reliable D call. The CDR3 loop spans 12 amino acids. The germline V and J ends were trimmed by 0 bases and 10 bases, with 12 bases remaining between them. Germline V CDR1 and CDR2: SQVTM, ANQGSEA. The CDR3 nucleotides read TGCAGCGTTGAAGATGGGTCGCGGGACTACACCTTC. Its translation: CSVEDGSRDYTF.

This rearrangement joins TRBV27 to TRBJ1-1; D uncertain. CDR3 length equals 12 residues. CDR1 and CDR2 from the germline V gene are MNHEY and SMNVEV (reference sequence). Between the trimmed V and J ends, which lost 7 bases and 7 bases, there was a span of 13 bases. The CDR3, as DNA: TGTGCCAGCACAGGAGATTCCCTTGAAGCTTTCTTT. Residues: CASTGDSLEAFF.

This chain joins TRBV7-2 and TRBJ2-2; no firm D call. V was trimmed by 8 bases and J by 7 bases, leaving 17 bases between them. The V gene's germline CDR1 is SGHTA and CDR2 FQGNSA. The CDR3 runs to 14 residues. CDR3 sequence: CASLLGQRIGELFF. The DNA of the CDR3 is TGTGCCAGCTTACTGGGCCAACGGATCGGGGAGCTGTTTTTT.

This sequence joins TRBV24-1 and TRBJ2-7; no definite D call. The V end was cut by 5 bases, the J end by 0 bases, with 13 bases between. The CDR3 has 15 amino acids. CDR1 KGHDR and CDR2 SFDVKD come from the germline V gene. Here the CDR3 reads CATSAGSLSSYEQYF. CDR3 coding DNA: TGTGCCACCAGTGCGGGTTCCTTGAGCTCCTACGAGCAGTACTTC.

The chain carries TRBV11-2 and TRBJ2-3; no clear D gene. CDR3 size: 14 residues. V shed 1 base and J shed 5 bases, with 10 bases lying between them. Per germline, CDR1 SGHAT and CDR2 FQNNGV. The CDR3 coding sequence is TGTGCCAGCAGCTTAGGGGTTCTGGGAGATACGCAGTATTTT. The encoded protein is CASSLGVLGDTQYF.

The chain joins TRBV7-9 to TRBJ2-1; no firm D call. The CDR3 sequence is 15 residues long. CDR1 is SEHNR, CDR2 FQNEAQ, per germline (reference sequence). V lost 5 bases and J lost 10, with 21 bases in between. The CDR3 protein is CASSPAVFGAREQFF. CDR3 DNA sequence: TGTGCCAGCAGCCCCGCCGTGTTTGGAGCCCGAGAGCAGTTCTTC.

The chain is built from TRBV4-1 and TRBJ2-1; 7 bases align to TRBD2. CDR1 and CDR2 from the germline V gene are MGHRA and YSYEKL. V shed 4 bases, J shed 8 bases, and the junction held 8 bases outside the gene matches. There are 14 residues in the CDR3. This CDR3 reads CASSLPTSPDEQFF. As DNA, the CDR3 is TGCGCCAGCAGCCTTCCGACTAGCCCCGATGAGCAGTTCTTC.

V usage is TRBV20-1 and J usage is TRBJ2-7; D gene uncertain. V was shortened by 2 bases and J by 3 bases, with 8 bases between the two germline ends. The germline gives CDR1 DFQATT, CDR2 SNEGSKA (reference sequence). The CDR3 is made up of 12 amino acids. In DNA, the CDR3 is TGCAGTGCTAGAACGGAACTCTACGAGCAGTACTTC. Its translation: CSARTELYEQYF.

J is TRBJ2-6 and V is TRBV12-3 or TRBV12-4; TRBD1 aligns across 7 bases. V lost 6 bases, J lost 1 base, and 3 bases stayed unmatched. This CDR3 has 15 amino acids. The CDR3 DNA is TGTGCCAGCAGACTACAGGGGTCTGGGGCCAACGTCCTGACTTTC. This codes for CASRLQGSGANVLTF.

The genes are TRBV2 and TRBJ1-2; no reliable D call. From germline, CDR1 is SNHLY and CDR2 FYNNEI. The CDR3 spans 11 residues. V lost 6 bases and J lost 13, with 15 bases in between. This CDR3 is CASSLAASSTF. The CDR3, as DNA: TGTGCCAGCAGCTTAGCCGCTTCCTCCACCTTC.

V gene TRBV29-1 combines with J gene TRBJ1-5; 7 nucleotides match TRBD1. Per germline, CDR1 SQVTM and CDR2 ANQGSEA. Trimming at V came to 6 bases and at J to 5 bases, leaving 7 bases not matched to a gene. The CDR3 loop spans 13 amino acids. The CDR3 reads CSVAGGDHQPQHF. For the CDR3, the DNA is TGCAGCGTCGCAGGGGGTGACCATCAGCCCCAGCATTTT.

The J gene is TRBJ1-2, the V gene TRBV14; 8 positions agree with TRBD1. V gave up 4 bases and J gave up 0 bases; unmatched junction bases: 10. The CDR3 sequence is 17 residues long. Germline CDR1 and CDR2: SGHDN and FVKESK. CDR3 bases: TGTGCCAGCAGCCTTAAGATGCGGGACAGGCCTAACTATGGCTACACCTTC. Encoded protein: CASSLKMRDRPNYGYTF.

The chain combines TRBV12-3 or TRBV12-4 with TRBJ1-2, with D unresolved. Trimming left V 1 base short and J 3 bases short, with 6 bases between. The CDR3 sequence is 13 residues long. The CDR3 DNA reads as TGTGCCAGCAGTTTAGTCAGCGACTATGGCTACACCTTC. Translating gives CASSLVSDYGYTF.